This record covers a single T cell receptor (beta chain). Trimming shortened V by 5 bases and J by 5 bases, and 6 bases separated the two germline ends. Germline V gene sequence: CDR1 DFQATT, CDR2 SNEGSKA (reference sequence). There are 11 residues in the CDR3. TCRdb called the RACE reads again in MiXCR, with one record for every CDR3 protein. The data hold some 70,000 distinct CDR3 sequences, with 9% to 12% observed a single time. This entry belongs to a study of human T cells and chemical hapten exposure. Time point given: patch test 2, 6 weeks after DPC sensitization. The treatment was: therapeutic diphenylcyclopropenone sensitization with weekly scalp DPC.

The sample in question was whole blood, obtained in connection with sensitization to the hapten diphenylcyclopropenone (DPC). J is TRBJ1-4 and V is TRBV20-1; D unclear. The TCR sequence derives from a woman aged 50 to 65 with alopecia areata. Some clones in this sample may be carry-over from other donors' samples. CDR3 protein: CSAPDNEKLFF. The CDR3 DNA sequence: TGCAGTGCTCCTGACAATGAAAAACTGTTTTTT.